The rows below give T cell receptor beta chains drawn from one sample of a study of T cell responses to AZD1222 COVID-19 vaccine. Only in-frame clones appear in the TCRdb table, and some are missing; sequencing was by immunoSEQ multiplex PCR. The sample contains about 84,000 clones, over 75% of which appear only once. Sequenced here: peripheral blood, sampled 28 days after the second AZD1222 dose. The receptor set was obtained from an adult who received the AZD1222 COVID-19 vaccine. The CDR3 runs from the conserved cysteine through the conserved F or W.

v_call	j_call	cdr3_aa
TRBV7-8	TRBJ1-3	CASSLAGGALSGNTIYF
TRBV5-4	TRBJ1-2	CASSFTGGYGYTF
TRBV28	TRBJ2-2	CASSRLRELFF
TRBV27	TRBJ1-4	CASSSRQLSEKLFF
TRBV7-8	TRBJ1-5	CASSPHRGRNQPQHF
TRBV6-5	TRBJ1-2	CASSYSGNRAYYGYTF
TRBV18	TRBJ1-3	CASSPTGGGNTIYF
TRBV6-5	TRBJ1-4	CASSLGWTDSSKLFF
TRBV5-1	TRBJ1-1	CASSFGTATSMNTEAFF
TRBV2	TRBJ2-3	CASSAGARGGDTQYF
TRBV6-2/TRBV6-3	TRBJ2-3	CASSKTSGGVEGTQYF
TRBV9	TRBJ1-6	CASSVGEGRNSPLHF
TRBV28	TRBJ1-5	CASSGTPQGSNQPQHF
TRBV7-2	TRBJ1-5	CASSLAVFNQPQHF
TRBV5-1	TRBJ2-3	CASSLVGGALTDTQYF
TRBV9	TRBJ1-1	CASSVGAGITEAFF
TRBV24-1	TRBJ1-1	CATSDRVATEAFF
TRBV18	TRBJ2-5	CASSPGDSSTRFGPETQYF
TRBV19	TRBJ2-5	CASSNQETQYF
TRBV24-1	TRBJ2-2	CATSESGYANTGELFF
TRBV2	TRBJ1-1	CASSRREGDTEAFF
TRBV6-6	TRBJ1-5	CASSSQQGRNQPQHF
TRBV6-5	TRBJ1-5	CASSRTGSNQPQHF
TRBV7-2	TRBJ2-5	CASSLAGSGRSETQYF
TRBV24-1	TRBJ2-3	CATSRADTQYF
TRBV7-9	TRBJ2-1	CASSLVVGRASYNEQFF
TRBV6-2/TRBV6-3	TRBJ1-2	CASSYQRTGAFNYGYTF
TRBV5-6	TRBJ2-1	CASSFGLARDEQFF
TRBV6-5	TRBJ2-3	CASSLSRDTQYF
TRBV27	TRBJ1-4	CASTTLWDRNEKLFF
TRBV2	TRBJ1-6	CASLGIPPSPLHF
TRBV27	TRBJ1-4	CASSWDGRNEKLFF
TRBV19	TRBJ1-2	CASSITLSYYGYTF
TRBV9	TRBJ2-7	CASSPNLAASYEQYF
TRBV19	TRBJ2-3	CASSPLDRGVGTQYF
TRBV19	TRBJ1-5	CATRGGGQPQHF